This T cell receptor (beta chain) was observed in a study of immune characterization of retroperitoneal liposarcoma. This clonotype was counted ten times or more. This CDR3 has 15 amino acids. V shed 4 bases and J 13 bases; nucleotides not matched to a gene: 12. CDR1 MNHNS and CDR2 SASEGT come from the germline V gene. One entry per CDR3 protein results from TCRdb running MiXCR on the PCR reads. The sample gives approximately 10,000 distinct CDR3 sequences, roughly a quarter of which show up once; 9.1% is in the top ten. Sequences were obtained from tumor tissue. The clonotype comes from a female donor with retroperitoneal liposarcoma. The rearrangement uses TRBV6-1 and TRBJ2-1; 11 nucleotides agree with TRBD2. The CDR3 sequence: CASSARTSGQETQFF. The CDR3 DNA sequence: TGTGCCAGCAGTGCCCGGACTAGCGGGCAAGAGACCCAGTTCTTC.